This TCR beta chain is from a study of blood T cell repertoires in COVID-19. Across the whole study: The origin of the acute and convalescent COVID-19 samples was the United States, Italy and Spain.

Data came from immunoSEQ multiplex PCR; TCRdb stores just in-frame clones and leaves some out. The table has 75,000 or so clones, 83% seen once. Sequences were obtained from peripheral blood. The source of this sequence is an elderly woman with acute or convalescent COVID-19.

The CDR3 DNA follows: TGTGCCAGCTCACCTCTCCGAGGACAGATCCAAGAGACCCAGTACTTC. Encoded protein: CASSPLRGQIQETQYF. The chain joins TRBV18 to TRBJ2-5; possibly TRBD1 for D (6 bases). The CDR3 spans 16 residues. The V gene lost 3 bases and the J gene lost 1 base, with 15 bases spanning the gap. CDR1 and CDR2 (germline): KGHSH, LQKENI.